Listed below are T cell receptor beta chains from one sample, sequenced in a study of blood T cell repertoires in COVID-19. Clones were sequenced by immunoSEQ multiplex PCR, and TCRdb holds only the in-frame ones, with some missing. The data contain 400,000 to 450,000 clones, 90% of them singletons. Sequences were obtained from PBMCs or T cells enriched from blood (not recorded which). The receptors come from a man between 18 and 29 years old who had recovered from COVID-19. Both conserved end residues are part of each CDR3. D genes are given only for firm matches. Size is omitted from some rows. Given values are once, few, many or a class for expanded clones.

CASSGDRAEKLFF,TGCGCCAGCAGCGGGGACAGGGCTGAAAAACTGTTTTTT,TRBJ1-4,once,TRBD1,TRBV5-1
CAWSVPGLAGYSREQYF,TGTGCCTGGAGTGTACCGGGGCTAGCGGGATACTCTCGCGAGCAGTACTTC,TRBJ2-7,NA,TRBD2,TRBV30
CASSLGGLGEQFF,TGTGCCAGCAGCCTAGGAGGGTTGGGTGAGCAGTTCTTC,TRBJ2-1,NA,NA,TRBV11-3
CASSGASGNTIYF,TGTGCCAGCAGTGGGGCCTCTGGAAACACCATATATTTT,TRBJ1-3,once,NA,TRBV2
CSVEVSRGRNEKLFF,TGCAGCGTTGAAGTCTCAAGGGGCCGTAATGAAAAACTGTTTTTT,TRBJ1-4,NA,NA,TRBV29-1
CASSPSQAGVANEQFF,TGTGCCAGCTCACCTTCTCAAGCGGGGGTGGCCAATGAGCAGTTCTTC,TRBJ2-1,NA,TRBD2,TRBV18
CASREGGRTTGTEAFF,TGTGCCAGCAGGGAAGGGGGGAGGACGACGGGGACTGAAGCTTTCTTT,TRBJ1-1,NA,NA,TRBV6-1
CASSETGDNYGYTF,TGTGCCAGCAGTGAAACAGGGGACAACTATGGCTACACCTTC,TRBJ1-2,once,TRBD1,TRBV25-1
CASSLMGQGGSPLHF,TGTGCCAGCAGCTTAATGGGACAGGGCGGATCACCCCTCCACTTT,TRBJ1-6,NA,TRBD1,TRBV7-3
CASSPGQGLWEKLFF,TGTGCCAGCAGTCCTGGACAGGGTTTGTGGGAAAAACTGTTTTTT,TRBJ1-4,NA,TRBD1,TRBV6-5
CASSHRDSDRNTIYF,TGCGCCAGCAGTCATCGGGACAGCGACCGAAACACCATATATTTT,TRBJ1-3,NA,TRBD1,TRBV23-1
CASSLSGSSYNEQFF,TGTGCCAGCAGCCTTAGCGGGAGCTCCTACAATGAGCAGTTCTTC,TRBJ2-1,NA,TRBD2,TRBV5-4
CASSPWSANYGYTF,TGTGCCAGCAGCCCCTGGTCAGCTAACTATGGCTACACCTTC,TRBJ1-2,NA,NA,TRBV14
CASSSGGSGYTF,TGTGCCAGCAGCTCAGGGGGCAGTGGCTACACCTTC,TRBJ1-2,NA,TRBD1,TRBV11-3
CASSSTSGPQETQYF,TGCGCCAGCAGCTCGACTAGCGGGCCCCAAGAGACCCAGTACTTC,TRBJ2-5,NA,TRBD2,TRBV5-1
CASRETALNTEAFF,TGTGCCAGCAGGGAGACAGCACTGAACACTGAAGCTTTCTTT,TRBJ1-1,NA,NA,TRBV6-5
CASSLESGLAGLYEQYF,TGTGCCAGCAGCTTAGAATCTGGGCTAGCGGGGCTCTACGAGCAGTACTTC,TRBJ2-7,NA,TRBD2,TRBV11-2
CASSESTGIGTEAFF,TGCGCCAGCAGTGAGTCAACCGGGATCGGCACTGAAGCTTTCTTT,TRBJ1-1,NA,NA,TRBV10-1
CASRFGLAGDEQFF,TGCGCCAGCAGATTCGGACTAGCGGGAGATGAGCAGTTCTTC,TRBJ2-1,NA,TRBD2,TRBV5-1
CASSPLSGRATPDTQYF,TGTGCCAGCAGTCCCCTTAGCGGGAGGGCCACCCCAGATACGCAGTATTTT,TRBJ2-3,NA,TRBD2,TRBV27
CASSLTGLAKNIQYF,TGTGCCAGCAGCCTAACAGGTTTAGCCAAAAACATTCAGTACTTC,TRBJ2-4,NA,NA,TRBV3-1/TRBV3-2
CASERAGYTF,TGTGCCAGCGAGAGAGCCGGCTACACCTTC,TRBJ1-2,NA,NA,TRBV6-5
CASSAGLGGRTGELFF,TGTGCCAGCAGCGCTGGATTGGGCGGGAGGACCGGGGAGCTGTTTTTT,TRBJ2-2,NA,TRBD2,TRBV5-6
CASSLQGSTEAFF,TGTGCCAGCAGTCTTCAGGGGAGCACTGAAGCTTTCTTT,TRBJ1-1,NA,NA,TRBV2
CASRVERGVYNEQFF,TGTGCCAGCAGGGTGGAGCGGGGGGTCTACAATGAGCAGTTCTTC,TRBJ2-1,NA,TRBD2,TRBV2
CAWSVSRTSNEQYF,TGTGCCTGGAGTGTCAGCCGGACTAGCAACGAGCAGTACTTC,TRBJ2-7,NA,TRBD2,TRBV30
CACKPGQGYSPLHF,TGTGCCTGCAAACCGGGACAGGGGTATTCACCCCTCCACTTT,TRBJ1-6,NA,TRBD1,TRBV30
CASSDWRGGTDTQYF,TGCGCCAGCAGTGATTGGAGAGGTGGCACAGATACGCAGTATTTT,TRBJ2-3,many,NA,TRBV10-1
CASSQFGGRKNQETQYF,TGTGCCAGCAGCCAGTTTGGTGGGAGGAAGAACCAAGAGACCCAGTACTTC,TRBJ2-5,NA,NA,TRBV4-2
CATGLAGGYEQYF,TGTGCCACCGGACTAGCGGGAGGCTACGAGCAGTACTTC,TRBJ2-7,NA,TRBD2,TRBV12-3/TRBV12-4
CASSLGRSYEQYF,TGTGCCAGCAGCTTAGGCCGCTCCTACGAGCAGTACTTC,TRBJ2-7,NA,NA,TRBV13
CASSVTGGANEKLFF,TGTGCCAGCAGCGTAACAGGGGGGGCTAATGAAAAACTGTTTTTT,TRBJ1-4,NA,TRBD1,TRBV7-2
CASSYGPTGGEQYF,TGTGCCAGCAGCTACGGTCCTACAGGGGGTGAGCAGTACTTC,TRBJ2-7,NA,TRBD1,TRBV11-2
CASSTRTTGPRRYGYTF,TGTGCCAGCAGCACCCGAACGACAGGCCCGCGAAGGTATGGCTACACCTTC,TRBJ1-2,NA,NA,TRBV7-2
CASSIQAGDYNEQFF,TGTGCCAGTAGTATTCAAGCGGGAGATTACAATGAGCAGTTCTTC,TRBJ2-1,NA,TRBD2,TRBV19
CASSEQGAGSYEQYF,TGTGCCAGCAGTGAACAGGGGGCCGGATCCTACGAGCAGTACTTC,TRBJ2-7,NA,TRBD1,TRBV2
CASIRQAHYNEQFF,TGCGCCAGTATAAGACAGGCCCACTACAATGAGCAGTTCTTC,TRBJ2-1,NA,NA,TRBV23-1
CASSPGTQGTLYEQYF,TGTGCCAGCAGCCCAGGCACCCAAGGGACACTCTACGAGCAGTACTTC,TRBJ2-7,NA,NA,TRBV13
CASSQVTSGYTDTQYF,TGTGCCAGCAGCCAAGTGACTAGCGGATACACAGATACGCAGTATTTT,TRBJ2-3,NA,TRBD2,TRBV3-1/TRBV3-2
CASSLDFLTEGYTF,TGTGCCAGCAGCTTAGATTTTTTGACAGAAGGCTACACCTTC,TRBJ1-2,NA,NA,TRBV11-2
CASSPAPSGGYEQYF,TGTGCCAGCTCACCAGCTCCTAGCGGGGGCTACGAGCAGTACTTC,TRBJ2-7,NA,TRBD2,TRBV18
CASSIIASTDTQYF,TGTGCCAGTAGTATTATAGCGAGCACAGATACGCAGTATTTT,TRBJ2-3,NA,NA,TRBV19
CASSAGTSAYEQYF,TGTGCCAGCAGCGCCGGGACTAGCGCCTACGAGCAGTACTTC,TRBJ2-7,NA,TRBD2,TRBV9
CASSLSTQGVGNTIYF,TGTGCCAGCAGTTTATCCACACAGGGGGTGGGAAACACCATATATTTT,TRBJ1-3,NA,TRBD1,TRBV28
CASSVIEAGGGGGELFF,TGTGCCAGCAGTGTCATCGAAGCGGGAGGGGGCGGCGGGGAGCTGTTTTTT,TRBJ2-2,NA,TRBD2,TRBV2
CASGERPSNTGELFF,TGTGCCAGCGGGGAGAGACCTTCGAACACCGGGGAGCTGTTTTTT,TRBJ2-2,NA,NA,TRBV9
CASSIKVAGVGEQFF,TGTGCCAGTAGTATAAAAGTAGCGGGAGTCGGTGAGCAGTTCTTC,TRBJ2-1,NA,TRBD2,TRBV19
CASSLTDRDNTEAFF,TGTGCCAGCAGCTTGACGGACAGGGATAATACTGAAGCTTTCTTT,TRBJ1-1,NA,TRBD1,TRBV7-3
CASSRWDRGSPLHF,TGTGCCAGTAGCCGTTGGGACAGGGGTTCACCCCTCCACTTT,TRBJ1-6,NA,TRBD1,TRBV19
CASSFTGLPNTGELFF,TGCGCCAGCAGCTTTACGGGACTCCCGAACACCGGGGAGCTGTTTTTT,TRBJ2-2,NA,NA,TRBV5-1
CASSYQPTGAGEKLFF,TGTGCCAGCAGTTACCAGCCGACAGGGGCGGGTGAAAAACTGTTTTTT,TRBJ1-4,NA,TRBD1,TRBV6-5
CASSVGSGRFLVHEQYF,TGTGCCAGCAGCGTAGGTAGCGGGAGATTCCTCGTCCACGAGCAGTACTTC,TRBJ2-7,NA,TRBD2,TRBV9
CASSYQLSSGNTIYF,TGTGCCAGCAGTTACCAACTCTCCTCTGGAAACACCATATATTTT,TRBJ1-3,NA,NA,TRBV6-5
CASRLGTSGRNTQYF,TGTGCCAGCAGACTCGGGACTAGCGGGAGAAATACGCAGTATTTT,TRBJ2-3,NA,TRBD2,TRBV27